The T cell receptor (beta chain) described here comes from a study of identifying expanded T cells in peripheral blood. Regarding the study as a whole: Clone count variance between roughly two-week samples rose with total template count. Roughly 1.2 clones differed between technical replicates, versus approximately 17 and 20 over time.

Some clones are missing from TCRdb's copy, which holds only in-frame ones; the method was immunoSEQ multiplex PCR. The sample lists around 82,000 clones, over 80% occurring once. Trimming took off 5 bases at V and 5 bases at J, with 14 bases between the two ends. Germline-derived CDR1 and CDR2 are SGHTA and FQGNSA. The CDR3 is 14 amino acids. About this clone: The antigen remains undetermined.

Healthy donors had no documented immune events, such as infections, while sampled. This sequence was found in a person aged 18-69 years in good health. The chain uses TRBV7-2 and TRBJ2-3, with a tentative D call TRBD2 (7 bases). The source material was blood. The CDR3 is CASSPSGGGDTQYF. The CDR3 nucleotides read TGTGCCAGCAGCCCTAGCGGAGGGGGAGATACGCAGTATTTT.